The clone carrying this TCR beta chain has only a few counts. Its antigen is unknown. The record originates from a study of T cell repertoires in cytomegalovirus infection. Study-level background: Both a matching HLA type and CMV infection were indicated by public TCR beta signatures.

Findings and limits, study-wide: Cumulated frequencies of public TCR beta families served to identify carriers of CMV plus the relevant HLA. Dominating the ex vivo response were HLA-C-restricted CMV-specific TCR beta clonotypes.

CDR3 length: 14 amino acids. The V and J ends lost 1 base and 4 bases respectively, with 10 bases between them. CDR1 and CDR2 (germline): MNHEY, SVGAGI. TCRdb reanalysed the reads using MiXCR and keeps one entry per CDR3 protein. The sample lists hundreds of thousands of distinct CDR3 sequences; approximately 22% were seen once. Input material: CD8+ T cells from PBMCs. The TCR comes from a human donor in good health (CMV status not recorded). Some clones in this sample may be carry-over from other donors' samples. This chain connects TRBV6-5 to TRBJ2-5; D gene unclear. This CDR3 is CASSYFSTAETQYF. CDR3 nucleotide sequence: TGTGCCAGCAGTTACTTTTCAACCGCAGAGACCCAGTACTTC.